The rows below give T cell receptor beta chains drawn from one sample of a study of shared clonotypes between healthy human individuals. Clones were read by immunoSEQ multiplex PCR, and TCRdb kept only the in-frame ones, dropping some. The sample shows approximately 320,000 clones, over 65% of them seen only once. The sequencing input was memory CD4+ T cells sorted from blood. These receptors were collected from a man in his thirties or forties in good health. Both conserved end residues are part of each CDR3. D genes are given only for firm matches. Where a row states a size, it is once, few, many or the class of an expanded clone; other rows omit it.

j_gene,len,v_gene,d_gene,abundance,CDR3aa,CDR3nt
TRBJ2-1,15,TRBV7-2,TRBD2,-,CASTPKLRGRDEQFF,TGTGCCAGCACCCCGAAGCTGCGCGGGAGGGATGAGCAGTTCTTC
TRBJ1-4,16,TRBV5-6,-,-,CASSLLPGLGSEKLFF,TGTGCCAGCAGCCTACTACCGGGACTAGGATCTGAAAAACTGTTTTTT
TRBJ1-3,13,TRBV19,-,-,CASMTATGNTIYF,TGTGCCAGTATGACGGCGACTGGAAACACCATATATTTT
TRBJ1-1,13,TRBV6-8,-,-,CASSPEAPNGAFF,TGTGCCAGCAGTCCCGAGGCACCAAACGGGGCTTTCTTT
TRBJ2-5,13,TRBV5-1,TRBD2,-,CASSAGLAETQYF,TGCGCCAGCAGCGCCGGACTAGCCGAGACCCAGTACTTC
TRBJ2-6,17,TRBV5-1,-,-,CASSLGRVPTGANVLTF,TGCGCCAGCAGCTTGGGAAGGGTTCCCACTGGGGCCAACGTCCTGACTTTC
TRBJ1-4,18,TRBV7-9,TRBD1,-,CASSRRQGALATNEKLFF,TGTGCCAGCAGCCGGCGACAGGGGGCCCTTGCAACTAATGAAAAACTGTTTTTT
TRBJ2-3,15,TRBV2,-,-,CASSESSAVQDTQYF,TGTGCCAGCAGTGAATCTTCCGCCGTTCAGGATACGCAGTATTTT
TRBJ1-1,11,TRBV11-2,-,-,CASSLYSEAFF,TGTGCCAGCAGCTTGTATTCTGAAGCTTTCTTT
TRBJ2-5,15,TRBV7-8,TRBD2,-,CASSSGLVLVETQYF,TGTGCCAGCAGCTCGGGACTAGTTCTTGTAGAGACCCAGTACTTC
TRBJ2-4,12,TRBV25-1,-,-,CASGGSENIQYF,TGTGCCAGCGGGGGCTCAGAAAACATTCAGTACTTC
TRBJ2-3,13,TRBV11-2,-,-,CASSPLVGHTQYF,TGTGCCAGCAGCCCGCTAGTGGGTCATACGCAGTATTTT
TRBJ1-5,15,TRBV6-1,-,-,CASSFAGGVDQPQHF,TGTGCCAGCAGTTTCGCCGGGGGGGTCGATCAGCCCCAGCATTTT
TRBJ1-1,13,TRBV18,-,few,CASSPGGNTEAFF,TGTGCCAGCTCACCGGGAGGGAACACTGAAGCTTTCTTT
TRBJ1-4,13,TRBV28,-,-,CASRNRVREKLFF,TGTGCCTCTCGCAACAGGGTGAGAGAAAAACTGTTTTTT
TRBJ2-7,17,TRBV28,TRBD1,many,CASSPHADRAISYEQYF,TGTGCCAGCAGTCCGCACGCGGACAGGGCCATCTCCTACGAGCAGTACTTC
TRBJ2-7,12,TRBV25-1,-,few,CASSGPSYEQYF,TGTGCCAGCAGTGGGCCCTCCTACGAGCAGTACTTC
TRBJ2-7,14,TRBV28,-,-,CASSLGGPLYEQYF,TGTGCCAGCAGTTTAGGCGGGCCCCTCTACGAGCAGTACTTC
TRBJ2-1,18,TRBV5-4,TRBD2,-,CASSPFPRGAGGPNEQFF,TGTGCCAGCAGCCCGTTTCCCCGGGGGGCGGGAGGGCCCAATGAGCAGTTCTTC
TRBJ2-5,14,TRBV28,TRBD2,-,CASASGGYQETQYF,TGTGCCAGCGCTAGCGGGGGGTACCAAGAGACCCAGTACTTC
TRBJ2-7,15,TRBV28,TRBD1,-,CASSLEDRNLVEQYF,TGTGCCAGCAGTTTAGAGGACAGGAACCTAGTAGAGCAGTACTTC
TRBJ1-1,13,TRBV29-1,TRBD1,-,CSAWTGMNTEAFF,TGCAGCGCTTGGACAGGGATGAACACTGAAGCTTTCTTT
TRBJ2-1,16,TRBV18,TRBD1,once,CASSPPETGGSDEQFF,TGTGCCAGCTCACCACCCGAGACAGGGGGCAGCGATGAGCAGTTCTTC
TRBJ2-3,14,TRBV10-3,-,few,CAIRRDSGTDTQYF,TGTGCCATCAGAAGGGACTCCGGAACAGATACGCAGTATTTT
TRBJ2-1,15,TRBV9,TRBD2,-,CASSVRAGTYNEQFF,TGTGCCAGCAGCGTGCGAGCGGGAACCTACAATGAGCAGTTCTTC
TRBJ2-5,13,TRBV7-8,-,once,CASISRYQETQYF,TGTGCCAGCATTAGTCGGTACCAAGAGACCCAGTACTTC
TRBJ2-1,12,TRBV13,-,-,CASSLTLGEQFF,TGTGCCAGCAGCTTAACCTTGGGTGAGCAGTTCTTC
TRBJ2-5,15,TRBV1,-,once,CTSSQPGLAEETQYF,TGCACCAGCAGCCAGCCGGGACTAGCCGAAGAGACCCAGTACTTC
TRBJ2-3,16,TRBV7-9,TRBD2,-,CASSALAGESTDTQYF,TGTGCCAGCAGCGCGCTAGCGGGGGAGAGCACAGATACGCAGTATTTT
TRBJ2-2,16,TRBV9,-,-,CASSPSIVSGAGELFF,TGTGCCAGCAGCCCGAGTATAGTAAGTGGTGCCGGGGAGCTGTTTTTT
TRBJ1-2,13,TRBV28,-,-,CASSPSGYYGYTF,TGTGCCAGCAGCCCTTCGGGGTACTATGGCTACACCTTC
TRBJ2-1,17,TRBV7-2,-,-,CASSPPGRTIAHNEQFF,TGTGCCAGCAGCCCCCCTGGCCGGACTATCGCCCACAATGAGCAGTTCTTC
TRBJ2-5,15,TRBV7-2,-,-,CASSLDWLRQETQYF,TGTGCCAGCAGCCTGGACTGGCTGCGACAAGAGACCCAGTACTTC
TRBJ2-1,17,TRBV19,TRBD2,-,CASSPLAGGPRNNEQFF,TGTGCCAGTAGCCCTCTAGCGGGAGGGCCGAGGAACAATGAGCAGTTCTTC
TRBJ1-2,11,TRBV30,-,few,CAWKIGNGYTF,TGTGCCTGGAAAATCGGGAATGGCTACACCTTC
TRBJ2-3,17,TRBV5-1,-,-,CASSLVGTTRGTDTQYF,TGCGCCAGCAGCTTGGTTGGGACCACGAGGGGCACAGATACGCAGTATTTT
TRBJ2-6,17,TRBV28,-,-,CASSPTTGRSGANVLTF,TGTGCCAGCAGTCCCACCACAGGGCGCTCTGGGGCCAACGTCCTGACTTTC
TRBJ2-6,14,TRBV5-1,-,-,CASRDSSGANVLTF,TGCGCCAGCAGGGATTCCTCTGGGGCCAACGTCCTGACTTTC
TRBJ2-5,12,TRBV6-5,-,-,CASRASGETQYF,TGTGCCAGCCGAGCCTCCGGGGAGACCCAGTACTTC
TRBJ2-3,14,TRBV5-1,-,-,CASSLLSFTDTQYF,TGCGCCAGCAGCTTGTTAAGCTTCACAGATACGCAGTATTTT
TRBJ2-1,15,TRBV11-2,-,-,CASSLAWGLNNEQFF,TGTGCCAGCAGCTTAGCTTGGGGACTCAACAATGAGCAGTTCTTC
TRBJ1-4,14,TRBV5-6,TRBD1,many,CASSFKQGNEKLFF,TGTGCCAGCAGCTTCAAACAGGGGAATGAAAAACTGTTTTTT
TRBJ2-5,12,TRBV29-1,-,-,CSLGQPQETQYF,TGCAGCCTTGGACAGCCCCAAGAGACCCAGTACTTC
TRBJ2-7,13,TRBV13,-,few,CASRRDPSYEQYF,TGTGCCAGCAGGCGTGACCCCTCCTACGAGCAGTACTTC
TRBJ2-3,15,TRBV12-5,TRBD2,few,CASGLRAGVADTQYF,TGTGCTAGTGGTTTAAGGGCGGGAGTCGCAGATACGCAGTATTTT
TRBJ2-7,15,TRBV5-6,TRBD1,few,CASSAGTGGSHEQYF,TGTGCCAGCAGCGCTGGGACAGGGGGCAGCCACGAGCAGTACTTC
TRBJ1-1,14,TRBV4-1,-,-,CASSQVFKNTEAFF,TGCGCCAGCAGCCAAGTGTTCAAGAACACTGAAGCTTTCTTT
TRBJ1-1,13,TRBV5-6,-,-,CASSEGSDTEAFF,TGTGCCAGCAGCGAAGGGTCCGACACTGAAGCTTTCTTT
TRBJ1-1,13,TRBV11-2,TRBD1,-,CASSFTGGTEAFF,TGTGCCAGCAGCTTTACAGGGGGCACTGAAGCTTTCTTT